These T cell receptor beta chains were read from a single sample in a study of identical twins. TCRdb analysed the 5' RACE reads with MiXCR anew, one entry per CDR3 protein. Of some 900,000 distinct CDR3 sequences in the sample, roughly 12% are singletons; the top ten hold around 1.6%. The data also belong to a second study, concerning yellow fever vaccine responses in identical twins.

The sample comprised PBMCs. Receptor source: a woman between 18 and 29 years old in good health. Both conserved end residues are part of each CDR3. A D gene is named only where the DNA matches it firmly. Not every row has a clone size; where given, it reads once, few, many or a size class.

J | size | D | V | CDR3 | DNA
TRBJ1-6 | few | TRBD1 | TRBV5-1 | CASSNGQGASPLHF | TGCGCCAGCAGCAATGGACAGGGGGCTTCACCCCTCCACTTT
TRBJ1-1 | many | - | TRBV6-1 | CASSRGRNTEAFF | TGTGCCAGCAGTAGGGGACGGAACACTGAAGCTTTCTTT
TRBJ2-1 | - | - | TRBV12-3/TRBV12-4 | CASSYGWNEQFF | TGTGCCAGCAGTTATGGCTGGAATGAGCAGTTCTTC
TRBJ1-6 | few | - | TRBV2 | CASSGQGLRSPLHF | TGTGCCAGCAGTGGGCAGGGGCTGCGTTCACCCCTCCACTTT
TRBJ2-1 | - | TRBD2 | TRBV11-3 | CASSLGGTSGRIF | TGTGCCAGCAGCTTAGGAGGGACTAGCGGGAGAATCTTC
TRBJ2-2 | few | - | TRBV15 | CATSRTRGQTGELFF | TGTGCCACCAGCCGTACCCGGGGGCAGACCGGGGAGCTGTTTTTT
TRBJ2-3 | - | TRBD2 | TRBV12-3/TRBV12-4 | CASSFGTSGSQYF | TGTGCCAGCAGTTTCGGGACTAGCGGGTCGCAGTATTTT
TRBJ1-4 | many | - | TRBV7-9 | CASSYTYEKLFF | TGTGCCAGCAGCTATACATATGAAAAACTGTTTTTT
TRBJ1-6 | few | - | TRBV19 | CASSKIRQNYSPLHF | TGTGCCAGTAGCAAAATTCGACAGAATTATTCACCCCTCCACTTT
TRBJ2-2 | - | TRBD1 | TRBV12-3/TRBV12-4 | CASTQDRGNTGELFF | TGTGCCAGCACCCAGGACAGGGGGAACACCGGGGAGCTGTTTTTT
TRBJ2-7 | - | TRBD2 | TRBV7-9 | CASSLGSWTSGSIEQYF | TGTGCCAGCAGCTTAGGATCCTGGACTAGCGGGAGTATCGAGCAGTACTTC